This TCR beta chain appears in the sequencing data of a study of neoadjuvant anti-PD-1 for oral cavity cancer. Across the whole study: Nivolumab at 3 mg/kg was mostly given biweekly, three to four doses, pre-surgery. Study-wide points: Only a few patients per response group were TCR-analyzed; validation needed. PBMC Gini-index clonality exceeded responders' in non-responders post-nivolumab.

TCRdb's table, derived via immunoSEQ multiplex PCR, lists solely in-frame clones and lacks some. The data contain around 62,000 clones, more than 65% of them singletons. These newly diagnosed stage II-IVA oral cavity squamous cell carcinoma patients had no prior systemic or radiation treatment. This CDR3 region has 13 residues. V lost 2 bases to trimming and J lost 1 base, with 5 bases between them. The V gene's germline CDR1 is WNHNN and CDR2 SYGVQD (reference sequence). For this clone: Antigen unknown.

The sequence came from a person between 40 and 85 years old with oral cavity squamous cell carcinoma. This specimen was PBMCs, taken before nivolumab (anti-PD-1) treatment. This chain links TRBV10-1 with TRBJ2-5; D gene uncertain. The CDR3 DNA is TGCGCCAGCAGTGAGGAATTCCAAGAGACCCAGTACTTC. Amino acid sequence: CASSEEFQETQYF.